This TCR beta chain was identified in a study of high-grade serous ovarian cancer treatment subgroups. Study information: Samples averaged approximately 15,000 reads and roughly 7,700 unique TCR beta rearrangements.

Trimming cost V 7 bases and J 5 bases, with 24 bases left between them. Germline CDR1 SGHNT, CDR2 YYREEE (reference sequence). The CDR3 runs to 16 residues. This clone was seen a handful of times. Its antigen is as yet unknown. Sequencing used immunoSEQ multiplex PCR; TCRdb keeps in-frame clones, though not all of them. Of under 10,000 clones in the sample, 70% to 80% are singletons; the top ten hold 5% to 7%. Tumor tissue was taken before any definitive surgery or chemotherapy was given. General observations from the study: The analyses considered CDR3 and ignored CDR1 and CDR2. Different patients shared almost no repertoire; same-patient tumors shared about 0.11 to 0.79. Bulk tumor TCR sequencing gave no spatial information.

The clonotype was recovered from a human donor with high-grade serous ovarian cancer. This chain joins TRBV5-4 and TRBJ2-5, with D maybe TRBD2 (5 bases). Material for sequencing was tumor tissue. CDR3 bases: TGTGCCAGCTCATGGAAGGGAGATTCCAAAAGGGAGACCCAGTACTTC. This translates into CASSWKGDSKRETQYF.